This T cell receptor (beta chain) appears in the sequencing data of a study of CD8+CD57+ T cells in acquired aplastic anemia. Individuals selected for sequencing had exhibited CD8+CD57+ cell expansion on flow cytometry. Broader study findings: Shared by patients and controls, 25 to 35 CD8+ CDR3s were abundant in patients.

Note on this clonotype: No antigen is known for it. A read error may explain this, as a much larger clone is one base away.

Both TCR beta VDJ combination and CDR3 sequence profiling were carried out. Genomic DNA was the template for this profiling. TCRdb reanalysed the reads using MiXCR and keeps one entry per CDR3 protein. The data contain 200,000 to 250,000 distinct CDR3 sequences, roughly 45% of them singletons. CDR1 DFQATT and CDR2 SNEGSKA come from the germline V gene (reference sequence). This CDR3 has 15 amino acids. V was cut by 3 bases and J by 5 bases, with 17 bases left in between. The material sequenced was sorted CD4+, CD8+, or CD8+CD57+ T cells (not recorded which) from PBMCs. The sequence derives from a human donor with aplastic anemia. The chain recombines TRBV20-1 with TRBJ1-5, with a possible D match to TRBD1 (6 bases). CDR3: CSASAGAGVDQPQHF. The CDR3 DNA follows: TGCAGTGCTAGTGCCGGGGCAGGGGTGGATCAGCCCCAGCATTTT.